The rows below give T cell receptor beta chains drawn from one sample of a study of CD8 T cells in ankylosing spondylitis. TCRdb fed the 5' RACE reads into MiXCR, producing one record per CDR3 protein. The repertoire holds hundreds of thousands of distinct CDR3 sequences, with roughly a quarter as singletons. The sample comprised blood, either unsorted or a sorted T cell fraction (not recorded which). The receptors shown here come from a male donor with ankylosing spondylitis. Both conserved end residues are part of each CDR3. A D gene is named only where the DNA matches it firmly. Not every row has a clone size; where given, it reads once, few, many or a size class.

CDR3: CASSPEATEAFF
DNA: TGTGCCAGCAGCCCCGAGGCGACTGAAGCTTTCTTT
size: few
V: TRBV12-3/TRBV12-4
D: NA
J: TRBJ1-1

CDR3: CASSARLASNEQFF
DNA: TGTGCCAGCAGCGCAAGACTAGCCAGCAATGAGCAGTTCTTC
size: few
V: TRBV11-2
D: TRBD2
J: TRBJ2-1

CDR3: CASSEPGTSTYNEQFF
DNA: TGTGCCAGCAGTGAACCCGGGACTAGTACCTACAATGAGCAGTTCTTC
size: NA
V: TRBV2
D: TRBD2
J: TRBJ2-1

CDR3: CASSFGSVSSGNTIYF
DNA: TGCGCCAGCAGCTTCGGCAGTGTGAGCTCTGGAAACACCATATATTTT
size: few
V: TRBV5-1
D: NA
J: TRBJ1-3

CDR3: CASSLTQGPIADTQYF
DNA: TGTGCCAGCAGCCTGACACAGGGACCTATCGCAGATACGCAGTATTTT
size: NA
V: TRBV3-1
D: NA
J: TRBJ2-3

CDR3: CAISEVRQQRNTEAFF
DNA: TGTGCCATCAGTGAGGTCCGGCAGCAGAGGAACACTGAAGCTTTCTTT
size: few
V: TRBV10-3
D: NA
J: TRBJ1-1

CDR3: CASSWGRGDNSPLHF
DNA: TGTGCCAGCAGTTGGGGGAGGGGTGATAATTCACCCCTCCACTTT
size: NA
V: TRBV27
D: NA
J: TRBJ1-6

CDR3: CASSDGGGGLGQPQHF
DNA: TGTGCCAGCAGTGATGGGGGGGGAGGTTTAGGTCAGCCCCAGCATTTT
size: NA
V: TRBV6-1
D: NA
J: TRBJ1-5

CDR3: CSAARAWAGELFF
DNA: TGCAGTGCTGCTCGCGCTTGGGCCGGGGAGCTGTTTTTT
size: NA
V: TRBV20-1
D: NA
J: TRBJ2-2

CDR3: CSATQRASDRFF
DNA: TGCAGTGCCACTCAGCGGGCTAGCGACCGGTTCTTC
size: NA
V: TRBV20-1
D: NA
J: TRBJ2-1

CDR3: CASSHQTSGSPTDTQYF
DNA: TGCGCCAGCAGCCACCAGACTAGCGGGAGTCCAACAGATACGCAGTATTTT
size: many
V: TRBV4-1
D: TRBD2
J: TRBJ2-3

CDR3: CASSHPGGGREKLFF
DNA: TGCGCCAGCAGCCATCCTGGGGGGGGCAGAGAAAAACTGTTTTTT
size: few
V: TRBV4-1
D: NA
J: TRBJ1-4

CDR3: CATLAGGVGNEQFF
DNA: TGTGCCACTTTAGCGGGAGGAGTGGGGAATGAGCAGTTCTTC
size: NA
V: TRBV27
D: TRBD2
J: TRBJ2-1

CDR3: CASSSQSGRANEQYF
DNA: TGCGCCAGCAGCAGTCAAAGCGGGAGGGCCAACGAGCAGTACTTC
size: few
V: TRBV5-1
D: TRBD2
J: TRBJ2-7

CDR3: CASSRWDRGEETQYF
DNA: TGTGCCAGCAGCCGATGGGACAGGGGGGAAGAGACCCAGTACTTC
size: NA
V: TRBV3-1
D: TRBD1
J: TRBJ2-5

CDR3: CASSRPLRGTEAFF
DNA: TGTGCCAGCAGCCGCCCTCTACGGGGCACTGAAGCTTTCTTT
size: NA
V: TRBV5-6
D: NA
J: TRBJ1-1

CDR3: CASTPDRAKNIQYF
DNA: TGTGCCAGCACCCCTGACAGAGCCAAAAACATTCAGTACTTC
size: many
V: TRBV12-3/TRBV12-4
D: NA
J: TRBJ2-4

CDR3: CASRAELNTEAFF
DNA: TGTGCCAGTAGGGCGGAGTTGAACACTGAAGCTTTCTTT
size: NA
V: TRBV19
D: NA
J: TRBJ1-1

CDR3: CASSLVPPGGSGETQYF
DNA: TGTGCCAGCAGCTTGGTCCCCCCGGGAGGCAGTGGAGAGACCCAGTACTTC
size: few
V: TRBV5-6
D: TRBD2
J: TRBJ2-5

CDR3: CSVEDQSRPAWAFF
DNA: TGCAGCGTTGAAGACCAGTCGCGCCCTGCCTGGGCTTTCTTT
size: NA
V: TRBV29-1
D: NA
J: TRBJ1-1

CDR3: CSADRAGQEQFF
DNA: TGCAGTGCGGACAGAGCGGGCCAAGAGCAGTTCTTC
size: NA
V: TRBV20-1
D: NA
J: TRBJ2-1

CDR3: CSAPTGNTEAFF
DNA: TGCAGTGCTCCCACAGGGAACACTGAAGCTTTCTTT
size: NA
V: TRBV20-1
D: NA
J: TRBJ1-1

CDR3: CSASDRGLNSPLHF
DNA: TGCAGTGCCAGTGACAGGGGGCTAAATTCACCCCTCCACTTT
size: few
V: TRBV20-1
D: TRBD1
J: TRBJ1-6

CDR3: CASSGQGASNAGYTF
DNA: TGTGCCAGCAGCGGACAGGGGGCGAGCAATGCTGGCTACACCTTC
size: NA
V: TRBV2
D: TRBD1
J: TRBJ1-2

CDR3: CASSPNSATYGYTF
DNA: TGTGCCAGCAGCCCCAATAGCGCAACCTATGGCTACACCTTC
size: NA
V: TRBV11-2
D: NA
J: TRBJ1-2

CDR3: CASSLAQADTQYF
DNA: TGTGCCAGCAGTTTAGCGCAGGCAGATACGCAGTATTTT
size: NA
V: TRBV12-3/TRBV12-4
D: NA
J: TRBJ2-3

CDR3: CASSLRRTDHTQYF
DNA: TGCGCCAGCAGTCTACGCAGGACGGACCATACGCAGTATTTT
size: few
V: TRBV5-1
D: NA
J: TRBJ2-3

CDR3: CASSLVGLVRDTQYF
DNA: TGTGCCAGCAGCTTAGTGGGATTAGTCAGAGATACGCAGTATTTT
size: few
V: TRBV7-8
D: NA
J: TRBJ2-3

CDR3: CSAHPQGGYGGYTF
DNA: TGCAGTGCTCATCCACAGGGGGGATATGGTGGCTACACCTTC
size: NA
V: TRBV20-1
D: TRBD1
J: TRBJ1-2

CDR3: CSVMRNRASYEQYF
DNA: TGCAGCGTCATGAGGAACAGGGCCTCCTACGAGCAGTACTTC
size: NA
V: TRBV29-1
D: NA
J: TRBJ2-7

CDR3: CASTKTGGETQYF
DNA: TGTGCCAGCACTAAGACAGGAGGAGAGACCCAGTACTTC
size: NA
V: TRBV6-1
D: NA
J: TRBJ2-5

CDR3: CASSLERLAGYAETQYF
DNA: TGTGCCAGCAGCTTAGAACGACTAGCGGGATATGCGGAGACCCAGTACTTC
size: few
V: TRBV7-9
D: TRBD2
J: TRBJ2-5

CDR3: CASNRDRVVDTQYF
DNA: TGCGCCAGCAACCGGGACAGGGTGGTAGATACGCAGTATTTT
size: NA
V: TRBV5-1
D: TRBD1
J: TRBJ2-3

CDR3: CSARFAQETQYF
DNA: TGCAGTGCTCGTTTCGCCCAAGAGACCCAGTACTTC
size: NA
V: TRBV20-1
D: NA
J: TRBJ2-5

CDR3: CASSQEPGPIAKNIQYF
DNA: TGTGCCAGCAGCCAAGAACCGGGTCCGATAGCCAAAAACATTCAGTACTTC
size: many
V: TRBV3-1
D: NA
J: TRBJ2-4

CDR3: CATSDYGGGLDEQFF
DNA: TGTGCCACCAGTGATTATGGGGGAGGGCTAGACGAGCAGTTCTTC
size: few
V: TRBV24-1
D: TRBD2
J: TRBJ2-1

CDR3: CASSQAWLGDTGELFF
DNA: TGTGCCAGCAGCCAAGCCTGGCTCGGCGACACCGGGGAGCTGTTTTTT
size: few
V: TRBV4-2
D: NA
J: TRBJ2-2

CDR3: CATSNRPPDTQYF
DNA: TGTGCCACCAGTAATAGACCCCCAGATACGCAGTATTTT
size: NA
V: TRBV24-1
D: NA
J: TRBJ2-3

CDR3: CASSLVEGAKGYTF
DNA: TGTGCCAGCAGTTTAGTCGAGGGGGCCAAGGGCTACACCTTC
size: NA
V: TRBV12-3/TRBV12-4
D: TRBD1
J: TRBJ1-2

CDR3: CASSLGGRATEAFF
DNA: TGTGCCAGCAGCTTGGGGGGGCGCGCCACTGAAGCTTTCTTT
size: few
V: TRBV7-9
D: NA
J: TRBJ1-1

CDR3: CASSLQGGEQPQHF
DNA: TGTGCCAGCTCACTTCAGGGGGGGGAACAGCCCCAGCATTTT
size: NA
V: TRBV18
D: TRBD1
J: TRBJ1-5

CDR3: CASSLAETSVSSYEQYF
DNA: TGTGCCAGCAGTTTAGCCGAGACTAGCGTAAGCTCCTACGAGCAGTACTTC
size: many
V: TRBV12-3/TRBV12-4
D: TRBD2
J: TRBJ2-7

CDR3: CSAVGGAWGYTF
DNA: TGCAGTGCTGTAGGTGGCGCGTGGGGCTACACCTTC
size: NA
V: TRBV20-1
D: NA
J: TRBJ1-2

CDR3: CATSDLRAGGYNEQFF
DNA: TGTGCCACCAGTGATTTGCGGGCGGGGGGCTACAATGAGCAGTTCTTC
size: NA
V: TRBV24-1
D: TRBD2
J: TRBJ2-1

CDR3: CASSLTGQGGYGYTF
DNA: TGTGCCAGCAGCTTAACGGGACAGGGGGGCTATGGCTACACCTTC
size: few
V: TRBV11-2
D: TRBD1
J: TRBJ1-2

CDR3: CATSDTGQGNGYTF
DNA: TGTGCCACCAGTGACACAGGACAGGGCAATGGCTACACCTTC
size: NA
V: TRBV24-1
D: TRBD1
J: TRBJ1-2

CDR3: CASSLGGHNEQFF
DNA: TGTGCCAGCAGTTTGGGTGGCCACAATGAGCAGTTCTTC
size: few
V: TRBV12-3/TRBV12-4
D: NA
J: TRBJ2-1

CDR3: CASSLEIVNTEAFF
DNA: TGCGCCAGCAGCTTGGAAATCGTCAACACTGAAGCTTTCTTT
size: NA
V: TRBV5-1
D: NA
J: TRBJ1-1

CDR3: CASRTTVGGTEAFF
DNA: TGTGCCAGCAGAACAACAGTCGGGGGCACTGAAGCTTTCTTT
size: few
V: TRBV6-2/TRBV6-3
D: NA
J: TRBJ1-1

CDR3: CASSPPAQGANYGYTF
DNA: TGTGCCAGCTCACCACCTGCACAGGGTGCAAACTATGGCTACACCTTC
size: NA
V: TRBV18
D: NA
J: TRBJ1-2